The clone carrying this T cell receptor beta chain appeared a few times. The antigen remains unidentified. These data originate in a study of vaccination and CD4 T cells after COVID-19. Across the study: Participants were given two doses of BNT162b2 or mRNA-1273 vaccine. Spike peptides, overlapping and drawn from SARS-CoV-2, HCoV-NL63, HCoV-OC43 and HCoV-229E, were used to stimulate cells. The post-vaccine samples came a median approximately 75 days after dose two (range 14 to 241).

The Oncomine TCR Beta short-read assay generated sequence data from the DNA of cultured CD4+ T cells. Investigators obtained genomic DNA by extraction from cultured CD4+ T cells. TCRdb re-called the PCR reads with MiXCR, one entry per CDR3 protein. This sample yields 6,500 to 8,500 distinct CDR3 sequences, of which approximately 39% are seen a single time; 20% belongs to the top ten. Stated treatment: approximately 10-day PBMC culture with coronavirus spike peptide pools or control peptides (ViraFEST assay). An unexposed donor provided the CD4+ T cells, which were collected before the COVID-19 pandemic (2011-2018). The clonotype comes from a human donor in good health. Sequenced input: CD4+ T cells from blood, cultured in vitro.

The CDR3 coding sequence is TGTGCCAGCAAGAGGGGACAGGGACACCTTGGGGACCGGAACACTGAAGCTTTCTTT. It yields the protein CASKRGQGHLGDRNTEAFF. J is TRBJ1-1 and V is TRBV6-2 or TRBV6-3, with 9 positions matching TRBD1. Germline V gene data show CDR1 as MNHEY and CDR2 as SVGEGT. This CDR3 has 19 amino acids. V lost 7 bases to trimming and J lost 1 base; unmatched junction nucleotides: 19.